Listed here is a single T cell receptor (beta chain). Its matching antigen is unknown. Data came from immunoSEQ multiplex PCR; TCRdb stores just in-frame clones and leaves some out. The sample spans about 140,000 clones; the ten largest clones claim about 2.2%. The data stem from a study of T cell responses to AZD1222 COVID-19 vaccine. General study points: The study found vaccine-associated CD4 TCRs spanning spike, dominant at 160-218 and 743-854. Following two doses of AZD1222, Spike-specific TCR breadth and depth rose. Reportedly, nearly half the spike-specific TCRs target unmutated variant regions.

This clonotype originated in an adult in good health. Material for sequencing was peripheral blood.

CDR3 coding DNA: TGTGCCAGCAGCCCTCAGCGCGGCAGTGGCACTGAAGCTTTCTTT. Its translation: CASSPQRGSGTEAFF. The chain is built from TRBV7-8 and TRBJ1-1; D gene uncertain. CDR3 length: 15 amino acids. CDR1 SGHVS and CDR2 FQNEAQ come from the germline V gene. Between the trimmed V and J ends, which lost 5 bases and 4 bases, there was a span of 17 bases.